This T cell receptor (beta chain) was captured by sequencing in a study of technical replicates of blood from several donors. Measured with immunoSEQ multiplex PCR; TCRdb has only the in-frame clones, and not every one. This table has 15,000 or so clones, 87% appearing once. The sequence derives from a human donor in good health. The sequencing sample was made of PBMCs.

The CDR3 nucleotides are TGCGCCAGCAGCTTCCGCGGCCCCCCGAACACCGGGGAGCTGTTTTTT. Its translation is CASSFRGPPNTGELFF. V is TRBV5-1 and J is TRBJ2-2; no reliable D call. This CDR3 has 16 amino acids. The germline CDR1 and CDR2 sequences are SGHRS and YFSETQ. Trimming shortened V by 2 bases and J by 0 bases, and 11 bases separated the two germline ends.